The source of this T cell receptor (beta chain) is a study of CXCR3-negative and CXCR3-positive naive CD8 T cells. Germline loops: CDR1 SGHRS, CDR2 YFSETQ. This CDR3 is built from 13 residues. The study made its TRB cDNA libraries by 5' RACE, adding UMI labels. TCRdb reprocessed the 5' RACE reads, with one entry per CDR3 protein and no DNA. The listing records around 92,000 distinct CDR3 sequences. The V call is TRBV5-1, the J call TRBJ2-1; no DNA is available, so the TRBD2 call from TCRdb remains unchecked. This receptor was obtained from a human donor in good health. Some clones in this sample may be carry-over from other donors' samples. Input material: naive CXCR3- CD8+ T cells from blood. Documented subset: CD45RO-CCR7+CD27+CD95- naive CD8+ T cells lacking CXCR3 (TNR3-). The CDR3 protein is CASSLTSSYEQFF.